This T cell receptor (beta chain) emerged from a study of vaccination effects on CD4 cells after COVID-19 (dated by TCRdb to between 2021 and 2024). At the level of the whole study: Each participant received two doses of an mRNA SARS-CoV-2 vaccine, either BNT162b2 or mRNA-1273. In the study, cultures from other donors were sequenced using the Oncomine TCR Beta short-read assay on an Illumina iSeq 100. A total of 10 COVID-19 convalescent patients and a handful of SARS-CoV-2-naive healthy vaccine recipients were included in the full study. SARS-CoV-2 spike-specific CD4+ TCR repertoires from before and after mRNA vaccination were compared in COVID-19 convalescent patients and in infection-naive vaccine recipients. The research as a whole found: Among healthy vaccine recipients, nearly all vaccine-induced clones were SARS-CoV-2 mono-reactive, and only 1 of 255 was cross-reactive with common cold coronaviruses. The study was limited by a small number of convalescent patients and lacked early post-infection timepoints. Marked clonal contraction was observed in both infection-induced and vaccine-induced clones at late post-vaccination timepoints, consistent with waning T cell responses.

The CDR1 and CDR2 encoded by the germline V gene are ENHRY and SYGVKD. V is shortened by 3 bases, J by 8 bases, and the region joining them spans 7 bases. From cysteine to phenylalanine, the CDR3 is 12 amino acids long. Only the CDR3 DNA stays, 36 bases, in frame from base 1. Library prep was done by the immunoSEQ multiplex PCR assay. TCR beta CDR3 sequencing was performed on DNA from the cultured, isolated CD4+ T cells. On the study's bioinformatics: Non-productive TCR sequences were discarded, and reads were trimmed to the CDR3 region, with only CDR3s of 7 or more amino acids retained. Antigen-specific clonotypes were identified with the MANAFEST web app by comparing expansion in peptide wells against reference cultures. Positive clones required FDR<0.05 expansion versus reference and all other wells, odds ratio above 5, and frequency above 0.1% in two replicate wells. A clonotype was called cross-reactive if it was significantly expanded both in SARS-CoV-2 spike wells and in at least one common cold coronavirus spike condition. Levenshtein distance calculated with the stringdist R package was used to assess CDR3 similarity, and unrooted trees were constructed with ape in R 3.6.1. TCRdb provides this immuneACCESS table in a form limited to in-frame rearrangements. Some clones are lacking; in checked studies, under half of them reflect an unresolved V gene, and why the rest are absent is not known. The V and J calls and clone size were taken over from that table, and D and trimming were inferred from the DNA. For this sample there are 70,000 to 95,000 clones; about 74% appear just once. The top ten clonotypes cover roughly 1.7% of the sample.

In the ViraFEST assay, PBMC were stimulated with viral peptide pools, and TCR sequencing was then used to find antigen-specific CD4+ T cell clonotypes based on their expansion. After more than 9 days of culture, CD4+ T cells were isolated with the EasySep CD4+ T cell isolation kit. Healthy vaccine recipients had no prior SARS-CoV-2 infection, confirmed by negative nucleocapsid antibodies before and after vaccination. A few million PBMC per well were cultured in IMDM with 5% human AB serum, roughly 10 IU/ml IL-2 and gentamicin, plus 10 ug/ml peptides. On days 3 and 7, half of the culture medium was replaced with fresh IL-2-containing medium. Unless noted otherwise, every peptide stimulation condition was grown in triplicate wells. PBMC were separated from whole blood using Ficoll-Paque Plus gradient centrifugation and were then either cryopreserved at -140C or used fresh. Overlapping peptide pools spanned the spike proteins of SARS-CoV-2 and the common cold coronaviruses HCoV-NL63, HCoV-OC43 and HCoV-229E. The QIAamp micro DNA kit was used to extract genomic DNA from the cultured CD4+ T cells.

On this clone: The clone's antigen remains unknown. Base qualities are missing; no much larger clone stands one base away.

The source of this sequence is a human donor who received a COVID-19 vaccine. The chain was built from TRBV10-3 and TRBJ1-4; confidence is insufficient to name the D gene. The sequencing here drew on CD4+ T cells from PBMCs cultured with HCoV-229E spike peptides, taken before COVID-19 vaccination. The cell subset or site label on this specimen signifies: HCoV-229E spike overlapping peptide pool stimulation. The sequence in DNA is TGTGCCATCAGTGATGGTGGGGAAAAACTGTTTTTT. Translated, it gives CAISDGGEKLFF.